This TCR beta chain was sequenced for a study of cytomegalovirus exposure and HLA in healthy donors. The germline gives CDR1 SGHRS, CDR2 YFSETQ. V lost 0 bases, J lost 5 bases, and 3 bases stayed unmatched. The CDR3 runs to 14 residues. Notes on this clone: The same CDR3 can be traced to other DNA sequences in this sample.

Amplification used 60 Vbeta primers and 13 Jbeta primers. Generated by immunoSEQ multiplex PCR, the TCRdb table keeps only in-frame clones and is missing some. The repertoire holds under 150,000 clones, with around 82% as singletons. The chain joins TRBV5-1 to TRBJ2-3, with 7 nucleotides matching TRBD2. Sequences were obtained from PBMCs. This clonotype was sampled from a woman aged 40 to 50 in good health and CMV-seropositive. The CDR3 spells CASSLGLAGDTQYF. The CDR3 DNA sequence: TGCGCCAGCAGCTTGGGACTAGCAGGAGATACGCAGTATTTT.